One sample yielded the 4 T cell receptor beta chains listed below, sequenced in a study of blood T cell repertoires in COVID-19. Assay: immunoSEQ multiplex PCR; the TCRdb copy retains only in-frame clones and omits some. The data hold roughly 150,000 clones, with about four fifths observed a single time. Sequenced material: peripheral blood. The receptors were gathered from a man aged 55-75 years with acute or convalescent COVID-19.

The chain combines TRBV18 with TRBJ1-3; 7 nucleotides line up with TRBD1. The CDR3 consists of 16 residues. Germline V gene sequence: CDR1 KGHSH, CDR2 LQKENI. J was trimmed by 0 bases and V by 2 bases; bases with no gene match: 4. The CDR3, as DNA: TGTGCCAGCTCACCAAGACAGGGTAACTCTGGAAACACCATATATTTT. Protein: CASSPRQGNSGNTIYF.

This chain uses TRBV6-6 with TRBJ1-1; D possibly corresponds to TRBD1 (6 bases). Trimming took off 6 bases at V and 7 bases at J, with 12 bases between the two ends. Germline V gene sequence: CDR1 MNHNY, CDR2 SVGAGI (reference sequence). This CDR3 has 12 amino acids. The CDR3 DNA reads as TGTGCCAGCAGACAAGGACAGAATGAAGCTTTCTTT. Translating it yields CASRQGQNEAFF.

This clone was detected a few times. The chain joins TRBV9 to TRBJ1-6; 7 nucleotides line up with TRBD1. Losses at the gene ends were 0 bases for V and 14 bases for J; bases not matched to a gene: 5. The germline CDR1 and CDR2 sequences are SGDLS and YYNGEE. The CDR3 extends over 13 amino acids. CDR3 bases: TGTGCCAGCAGCGTAGAGGGGCAGGGGGCCCTCCACTTT. Amino acid sequence: CASSVEGQGALHF.

This clone occurred once. The genes are TRBV5-6 and TRBJ2-1; D is perhaps TRBD2 (6 bases). Trimming pared 1 base from V and 0 bases from J, leaving 8 bases between. The CDR3 spans 15 residues. Germline V CDR1 and CDR2: SGHDT, YYEEEE. The CDR3 loop reads CASSLPSASYNEQFF. The CDR3 nucleotides read TGTGCCAGCAGCTTGCCTAGCGCCTCCTACAATGAGCAGTTCTTC.